A selection of T cell receptor beta chains follows, all from one sample in a study of regulatory T cells in long-lasting Graves disease. Via MiXCR, TCRdb re-called the multiplex PCR reads, giving one row per CDR3 protein. The sample yields roughly 400,000 distinct CDR3 sequences, about a fifth seen once. The starting material was peripheral blood mononuclear cells (PBMCs), obtained when the disease was refractory, from a patient treated with antithyroid drugs. Receptors were obtained from a female donor with Graves disease. The CDR3 runs from the conserved cysteine through the conserved F or W. The order of the fields is CDR3 protein, CDR3 DNA, V gene, J gene, clone size, D gene. The D gene is left open where the match is weak. Clone size is not always given. Where it is, it says once, few, many or a class for expanded clones.

cdr3_aa: CASSPSPGWEQYF
cdr3_nt: TGTGCCAGCAGCCCCTCCCCGGGTTGGGAGCAGTACTTC
v_call: TRBV5-4
j_call: TRBJ2-7
clone_size: few
d_call: .

cdr3_aa: CASSPLVTDTQYF
cdr3_nt: TGTGCCAGCTCACCGCTTGTCACAGATACGCAGTATTTT
v_call: TRBV18
j_call: TRBJ2-3
clone_size: .
d_call: .

cdr3_aa: CSVEYGPWAGKDEQYF
cdr3_nt: TGCAGCGTTGAGTACGGTCCATGGGCAGGGAAGGACGAGCAGTACTTC
v_call: TRBV29-1
j_call: TRBJ2-7
clone_size: few
d_call: .

cdr3_aa: CASSQGLAAYEQYF
cdr3_nt: TGCGCCAGCAGCCAGGGACTAGCGGCTTACGAGCAGTACTTC
v_call: TRBV3-1
j_call: TRBJ2-7
clone_size: many
d_call: TRBD2

cdr3_aa: CASSPTGASETQYF
cdr3_nt: TGTGCCAGCAGTCCCACAGGGGCCTCTGAGACCCAGTACTTC
v_call: TRBV6-1
j_call: TRBJ2-5
clone_size: many
d_call: TRBD1

cdr3_aa: CASSPGLAGTKNIQYF
cdr3_nt: TGTGCCAGCAGTCCGGGACTAGCGGGCACCAAAAACATTCAGTACTTC
v_call: TRBV6-1
j_call: TRBJ2-4
clone_size: few
d_call: TRBD2

cdr3_aa: CASRRTQRQGKNTEAFF
cdr3_nt: TGTGCCAGCAGACGAACCCAGAGGCAGGGGAAGAACACTGAAGCTTTCTTT
v_call: TRBV6-1
j_call: TRBJ1-1
clone_size: many
d_call: .

cdr3_aa: CASSDRQGLSYEQYF
cdr3_nt: TGTGCCAGCAGCGATAGACAGGGCTTGTCCTACGAGCAGTACTTC
v_call: TRBV7-9
j_call: TRBJ2-7
clone_size: .
d_call: TRBD1

cdr3_aa: CASSPLARYEQYF
cdr3_nt: TGTGCCAGCAGTCCATTGGCACGCTACGAGCAGTACTTC
v_call: TRBV6-1
j_call: TRBJ2-7
clone_size: many
d_call: .

cdr3_aa: CASSLPRRVPSLAGLYEQYF
cdr3_nt: TGTGCCAGCAGTTTACCCCGGAGGGTCCCATCCCTAGCGGGTCTCTACGAGCAGTACTTC
v_call: TRBV28
j_call: TRBJ2-7
clone_size: many
d_call: TRBD2

cdr3_aa: CASSLTTSLGSGKLFF
cdr3_nt: TGTGCCAGCAGTTTAACGACTTCCCTCGGTAGTGGAAAACTGTTTTTT
v_call: TRBV27
j_call: TRBJ1-4
clone_size: many
d_call: .

cdr3_aa: CSARSSTASGANVLTF
cdr3_nt: TGCAGTGCTCGTTCGTCCACGGCTTCTGGGGCCAACGTCCTGACTTTC
v_call: TRBV20-1
j_call: TRBJ2-6
clone_size: .
d_call: .

cdr3_aa: CASSSLQANEQFF
cdr3_nt: TGTGCCAGCAGCTCTCTCCAAGCCAATGAGCAGTTCTTC
v_call: TRBV7-2
j_call: TRBJ2-1
clone_size: .
d_call: .

cdr3_aa: CASSPGTIKETQYF
cdr3_nt: TGCGCCAGCAGCCCCGGGACTATAAAAGAGACCCAGTACTTC
v_call: TRBV5-1
j_call: TRBJ2-5
clone_size: .
d_call: TRBD2

cdr3_aa: CSVTDSLAKNIQYF
cdr3_nt: TGCAGCGTCACCGACAGCTTAGCCAAAAACATTCAGTACTTC
v_call: TRBV29-1
j_call: TRBJ2-4
clone_size: .
d_call: .

cdr3_aa: CASSSWMSSHEQYF
cdr3_nt: TGTGCCAGCAGCTCCTGGATGAGTAGCCACGAGCAGTACTTC
v_call: TRBV5-5
j_call: TRBJ2-7
clone_size: .
d_call: .

cdr3_aa: CASSRTDYTEAFF
cdr3_nt: TGTGCCAGCAGTCGGACAGACTACACTGAAGCTTTCTTT
v_call: TRBV28
j_call: TRBJ1-1
clone_size: .
d_call: .

cdr3_aa: CASSLRGQGSNEQFF
cdr3_nt: TGTGCCAGCAGCTTACGGGGACAGGGGAGTAATGAGCAGTTCTTC
v_call: TRBV7-2
j_call: TRBJ2-1
clone_size: .
d_call: TRBD1

cdr3_aa: CASNRDLERGNTEAFF
cdr3_nt: TGTGCCAGCAACCGGGACCTCGAAAGAGGGAACACTGAAGCTTTCTTT
v_call: TRBV4-2
j_call: TRBJ1-1
clone_size: .
d_call: .

cdr3_aa: CAVRSGPGTNTEAFF
cdr3_nt: TGTGCCGTCCGTAGTGGACCCGGGACGAACACTGAAGCTTTCTTT
v_call: TRBV10-3
j_call: TRBJ1-1
clone_size: few
d_call: .

cdr3_aa: CASSVVRGTEAFF
cdr3_nt: TGTGCCAGCAGCGTAGTGCGAGGCACTGAAGCTTTCTTT
v_call: TRBV9
j_call: TRBJ1-1
clone_size: few
d_call: .

cdr3_aa: CASSSSGLYTGELFF
cdr3_nt: TGTGCCAGCAGTTCCTCGGGACTTTACACCGGGGAGCTGTTTTTT
v_call: TRBV28
j_call: TRBJ2-2
clone_size: many
d_call: .

cdr3_aa: CASSESWQSNQPQHF
cdr3_nt: TGCGCCAGCAGTGAGTCGTGGCAGAGCAATCAGCCCCAGCATTTT
v_call: TRBV10-2
j_call: TRBJ1-5
clone_size: few
d_call: .

cdr3_aa: CASSLGRENNQPQHF
cdr3_nt: TGTGCCAGCAGCTTAGGCAGGGAAAACAATCAGCCCCAGCATTTT
v_call: TRBV7-9
j_call: TRBJ1-5
clone_size: few
d_call: .

cdr3_aa: CSAGHTNSGYTQYF
cdr3_nt: TGCAGTGCTGGCCATACGAATAGCGGGTATACGCAGTATTTT
v_call: TRBV20-1
j_call: TRBJ2-3
clone_size: .
d_call: TRBD2

cdr3_aa: CAWRRATEQYF
cdr3_nt: TGTGCCTGGAGGCGCGCGACCGAGCAGTACTTC
v_call: TRBV30
j_call: TRBJ2-7
clone_size: .
d_call: .

cdr3_aa: CASSFLAVGNEQFF
cdr3_nt: TGTGCCAGCAGCTTCTTAGCGGTAGGAAATGAGCAGTTCTTC
v_call: TRBV5-5
j_call: TRBJ2-1
clone_size: .
d_call: .

cdr3_aa: CSAPPSGNSYEQYF
cdr3_nt: TGCAGTGCTCCGCCTAGCGGGAACTCCTACGAGCAGTACTTC
v_call: TRBV20-1
j_call: TRBJ2-7
clone_size: .
d_call: TRBD2

cdr3_aa: CASRTSGMSGIQYF
cdr3_nt: TGTGCCAGCAGGACTAGCGGGATGTCAGGCATTCAGTACTTC
v_call: TRBV6-2/TRBV6-3
j_call: TRBJ2-4
clone_size: few
d_call: TRBD2

cdr3_aa: CSVEDRAHTSNEQYF
cdr3_nt: TGCAGCGTTGAAGATCGGGCCCATACTAGCAACGAGCAGTACTTC
v_call: TRBV29-1
j_call: TRBJ2-7
clone_size: many
d_call: .

cdr3_aa: CASSHYGQGQYEQYF
cdr3_nt: TGTGCCAGCAGTCATTACGGACAGGGGCAGTACGAGCAGTACTTC
v_call: TRBV27
j_call: TRBJ2-7
clone_size: many
d_call: TRBD1

cdr3_aa: CASSVGHPRAGPTYNEQFF
cdr3_nt: TGTGCCAGCAGTGTGGGGCACCCCCGAGCGGGCCCTACCTACAATGAGCAGTTCTTC
v_call: TRBV28
j_call: TRBJ2-1
clone_size: few
d_call: .

cdr3_aa: CASSLGTGGHNEQFF
cdr3_nt: TGTGCCAGCAGCCTTGGGACAGGGGGGCACAATGAGCAGTTCTTC
v_call: TRBV6-1
j_call: TRBJ2-1
clone_size: .
d_call: TRBD1

cdr3_aa: CATRDGSSYEQYF
cdr3_nt: TGTGCCACCCGGGACGGAAGCTCCTACGAGCAGTACTTC
v_call: TRBV10-3
j_call: TRBJ2-7
clone_size: .
d_call: .

cdr3_aa: CSASGTLYEQYF
cdr3_nt: TGCAGTGCTAGCGGGACGTTGTACGAGCAGTACTTC
v_call: TRBV20-1
j_call: TRBJ2-7
clone_size: few
d_call: .

cdr3_aa: CASSLVWSEAFF
cdr3_nt: TGTGCCAGCAGCTTAGTTTGGTCTGAAGCTTTCTTT
v_call: TRBV11-2
j_call: TRBJ1-1
clone_size: many
d_call: .

cdr3_aa: CASSQAPGQGLNVETQYF
cdr3_nt: TGCGCCAGCAGCCAAGCGCCGGGACAGGGACTAAATGTGGAGACCCAGTACTTC
v_call: TRBV4-1
j_call: TRBJ2-5
clone_size: .
d_call: TRBD1

cdr3_aa: CASTLWGGGDEQYF
cdr3_nt: TGTGCCAGCACCCTTTGGGGAGGGGGGGACGAGCAGTACTTC
v_call: TRBV5-6
j_call: TRBJ2-7
clone_size: few
d_call: .